These 3 T cell receptor beta chains were sequenced from one sample in a study of T cell clonotyping in hematopoietic cell transplantation. Repertoires were generated with immunoSEQ multiplex PCR, while TCRdb's copy carries only in-frame clones and drops some. The repertoire holds about 27,000 clones, with roughly 71% as singletons. Documented time point: recipient sample about 28 days before transplant, after cytoreduction. The sample in question was peripheral blood mononuclear cells, obtained before stem cell transplant. Receptors originate from a man aged 45-65 years with myelodysplastic syndrome. Some clones in this sample may be carry-over from other donors' samples.

The chain couples TRBV5-4 to TRBJ2-7, with TRBD2 matching 12 bases. Germline values: CDR1 SGHNT, CDR2 YYREEE (reference sequence). V lost 4 bases to trimming and J lost 4 bases; unmatched junction nucleotides: 6. This CDR3 is 15 amino acids long. CDR3 region: CASSPTSGRQYEQYF. DNA for the CDR3: TGTGCCAGCAGCCCAACTAGCGGGAGGCAGTACGAGCAGTACTTC.

The chain couples TRBV25-1 to TRBJ2-7, with 7 bases that match TRBD2. There are 15 residues in the CDR3. The germline V gene encodes CDR1 MGHDK and CDR2 SYGVNS. Trimming removed 3 bases from V and 5 bases from J; junction bases left unmatched: 10. CDR3 DNA: TGTGCCAGCAGTGACGGGGGGACTTTAGACGACGAGCAGTACTTC. Its protein product is CASSDGGTLDDEQYF.

The chain recombines TRBV6-5 with TRBJ1-2; maybe TRBD1 (5 bases). Germline V gene lookup returns CDR1 MNHEY and CDR2 SVGAGI. This CDR3 region has 12 residues. The V end lost 2 bases, the J end lost 8 bases, and 9 bases lay between the germline ends. The CDR3: CASSYRGEGYTF. The CDR3 nucleotides read TGTGCCAGCAGTTACAGGGGCGAGGGCTACACCTTC.